The 9 T cell receptor beta chains listed next were all sequenced from one sample in a study of cytomegalovirus exposure and HLA in healthy donors. Clones were sequenced by immunoSEQ multiplex PCR, and TCRdb holds only the in-frame ones, with some missing. The sample records some 54,000 clones, 75% to 95% being singletons. Specimen: PBMCs. These receptors all stem from a man younger than 35 in good health and CMV-seronegative.

The V call is TRBV2, the J call TRBJ2-4; 9 nucleotides align to TRBD1. The CDR3 contains 15 residues. Trimming removed 5 bases from V and 4 bases from J; junction bases left unmatched: 6. The germline CDR1 and CDR2 sequences are SNHLY and FYNNEI. In nucleotides, the CDR3 is TGTGCCAGCAGTAGACCGGGACAGGGAAAAAACATTCAGTACTTC. Its protein is CASSRPGQGKNIQYF.

This chain links TRBV6-1 with TRBJ2-5; tentatively, D is TRBD1 (6 bases). The CDR3 is made up of 14 amino acids. CDR1 MNHNS and CDR2 SASEGT come from the germline V gene. With 3 bases removed from V and 4 bases from J, the gap between germline ends came to 12 bases. The CDR3 DNA is TGTGCCAGCAGTGAGAGGGGCAGGGGAGAGACCCAGTACTTC. Protein product: CASSERGRGETQYF.

This chain uses TRBV28 with TRBJ2-1; 10 bases align to TRBD2. This CDR3 contains 16 residues. The J segment lost 4 bases and the V segment lost 5 bases, leaving 8 bases of the junction unmatched. Germline V gives CDR1 MDHEN, CDR2 SYDVKM. CDR3 coding DNA: TGTGCCAGCAGTCACCCCCGAGCGGGAGGGTACAATGAGCAGTTCTTC. Translating gives CASSHPRAGGYNEQFF. Looking up the rest from reference TRBV28 and TRBJ2-1 gives the full variable domain: DVKVTQSSRYLVKRTGEKVFLECVQDMDHENMFWYRQDPGLGLRLIYFSYDVKMKEKGDIPEGYSVSREKKERFSLILESASTNQTSMYLCASSHPRAGGYNEQFFGPGTRLTVL.

In this sample, this clone turned up a few times. This chain connects TRBV15 to TRBJ2-3, with 12 bases lining up with TRBD1. Germline loops: CDR1 LNHNV, CDR2 YYDKDF (reference sequence). V gave up 3 bases and J gave up 2 bases; unmatched junction bases: 3. The CDR3 has 16 residues. The CDR3 nucleotides read TGTGCCACCAGCAGCGGGACAGGGGGCGACACAGATACGCAGTATTTT. This codes for CATSSGTGGDTDTQYF.

This chain joins TRBV30 and TRBJ1-5; TRBD1 is a possible D gene (5 bases). Trimming stripped 3 bases from V and 1 base from J, with 13 bases between. The CDR3 covers 15 residues. CDR1 is GTSNPN, CDR2 SVGIG, per germline (reference sequence). The CDR3 region is CAWRTRGGSNQPQHF. The CDR3 bases are TGTGCCTGGAGAACCCGGGGGGGAAGCAATCAGCCCCAGCATTTT.

This chain connects TRBV7-3 to TRBJ2-5; 9 bases are a match to TRBD2. This CDR3 is 16 amino acids long. V dropped 2 bases and J dropped 2; count of bases not matched to a gene: 6. The germline gives CDR1 SGHTA, CDR2 FQGTGA. The CDR3 loop reads CASSLVRLAGQETQYF. The CDR3, as DNA: TGTGCCAGCAGCTTAGTGAGGCTAGCGGGACAAGAGACCCAGTACTTC.

The V call is TRBV5-6, the J call TRBJ2-5, with 11 bases matching TRBD2. CDR3 length: 16 amino acids. Per the germline V gene, CDR1 is SGHDT and CDR2 is YYEEEE. J was trimmed by 5 bases and V by 7 bases; bases with no gene match: 13. CDR3 protein: CASYKYPLAGEETQYF. For the CDR3, the DNA is TGTGCCAGCTATAAGTACCCACTAGCGGGAGAGGAGACCCAGTACTTC. The whole variable domain, filled in from reference TRBV5-6 and TRBJ2-5, reads DAGVTQSPTHLIKTRGQQVTLRCSPKSGHDTVSWYQQALGQGPQFIFQYYEEEERQRGNFPDRFSGHQFPNYSSELNVNALLLGDSALYLCASYKYPLAGEETQYFGPGTRLLVL.

The chain joins TRBV7-9 to TRBJ2-2; 11 nucleotides align to TRBD2. CDR1 SEHNR and CDR2 FQNEAQ come from the germline V gene (reference sequence). The junction had 4 bases not matched to a gene; V was cut back by 5 bases and J by 5 bases. The CDR3 totals 15 residues. The CDR3 spells CASSPGTSGTGELFF. CDR3 bases: TGTGCCAGCAGCCCCGGGACTAGCGGTACCGGGGAGCTGTTTTTT.

The rearrangement uses TRBV27 and TRBJ2-4; possibly TRBD2 for D (5 bases). V was shortened by 3 bases and J by 5 bases, with 11 bases between the two germline ends. CDR3 length: 14 amino acids. CDR1 and CDR2 (germline): MNHEY, SMNVEV (reference sequence). CDR3 coding DNA: TGTGCCAGCAGTTTGAGAGGGTCCCAAAACATTCAGTACTTC. It encodes CASSLRGSQNIQYF.